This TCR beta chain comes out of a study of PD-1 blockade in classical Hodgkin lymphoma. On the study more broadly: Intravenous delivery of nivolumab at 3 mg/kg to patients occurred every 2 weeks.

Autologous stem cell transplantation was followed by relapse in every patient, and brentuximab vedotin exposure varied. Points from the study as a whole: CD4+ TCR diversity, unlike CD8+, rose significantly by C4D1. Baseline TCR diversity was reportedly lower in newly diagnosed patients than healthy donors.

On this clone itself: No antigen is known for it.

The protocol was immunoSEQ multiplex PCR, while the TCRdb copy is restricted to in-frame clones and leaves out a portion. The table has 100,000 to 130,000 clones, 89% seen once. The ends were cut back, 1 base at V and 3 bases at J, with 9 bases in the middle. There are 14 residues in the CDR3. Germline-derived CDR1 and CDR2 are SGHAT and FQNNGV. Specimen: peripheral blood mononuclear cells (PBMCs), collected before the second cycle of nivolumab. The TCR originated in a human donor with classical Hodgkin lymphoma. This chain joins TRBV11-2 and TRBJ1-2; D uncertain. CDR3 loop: CASSLVDNYYGYTF. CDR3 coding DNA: TGTGCCAGCAGCTTAGTAGACAACTACTATGGCTACACCTTC.